A single sample gave rise to the 28 T cell receptor beta chains below, sequenced in a study of blood T cell repertoires in COVID-19. Method: immunoSEQ multiplex PCR; TCRdb's copy keeps in-frame clones and lacks some. This table has 400,000 or so clones, around 90% appearing once. Material: PBMCs or T cells enriched from blood (not recorded which). These receptors were obtained from a woman in her forties with acute COVID-19.

This chain connects TRBV5-1 to TRBJ2-7; 7 bases fit TRBD1. Germline lookup yields CDR1 SGHRS and CDR2 YFSETQ. The CDR3 extends over 13 amino acids. V lost 4 bases, J lost 2 bases, and 3 bases stayed unmatched. This CDR3 reads CASSPTGPYEQYF. The CDR3 DNA reads as TGCGCCAGCAGCCCGACAGGGCCCTACGAGCAGTACTTC.

V gene TRBV7-2 combines with J gene TRBJ1-1, with TRBD1 matching over 7 bases. CDR1 and CDR2 (germline): SGHTA, FQGNSA. V was clipped by 5 bases and J by 10 bases; unmatched bases: 10. The CDR3 runs 13 residues. CDR3 loop: CASSIGNRGIAFF. The CDR3 DNA reads as TGTGCCAGCAGCATAGGTAACAGGGGAATAGCTTTCTTT.

In this sample, this clone turned up once. The J gene is TRBJ1-3, the V gene TRBV19, with 8 positions matching TRBD1. The ends lost 5 bases at V and 3 bases at J; junction bases unmatched: 6. CDR1 is LNHDA and CDR2 is SQIVND in the germline V gene (reference sequence). The CDR3 has 15 residues. This CDR3 reads CASSLQGAGGNTIYF. CDR3 nucleotide sequence: TGTGCCAGTAGTCTTCAGGGGGCTGGTGGAAACACCATATATTTT.

The rearrangement joins TRBV2 to TRBJ1-1, with a tentative D call TRBD1 (5 bases). CDR3 length: 14 residues. Per the germline V gene, CDR1 is SNHLY and CDR2 is FYNNEI. With 5 bases removed from V and 5 bases from J, the gap between germline ends came to 15 bases. DNA of the CDR3: TGTGCCAGCAGTACCCCTTCAGGGAAGACTGAAGCTTTCTTT. This encodes CASSTPSGKTEAFF.

The chain employs TRBV13 and TRBJ2-1; 9 bases match TRBD1. The CDR3 covers 15 residues. Germline CDR1 PRHDT, CDR2 FYEKMQ (reference sequence). Trimming removed 5 bases from V and 5 bases from J; junction bases left unmatched: 7. The CDR3 DNA follows: TGTGCCAGCAGCCTCTACCGGGACAGGGACAATGAGCAGTTCTTC. Its translation is CASSLYRDRDNEQFF. Drawing the rest from reference TRBV13 and TRBJ2-1, the complete variable domain is AAGVIQSPRHLIKEKRETATLKCYPIPRHDTVYWYQQGPGQDPQFLISFYEKMQSDKGSIPDRFSAQQFSDYHSELNMSSLELGDSALYFCASSLYRDRDNEQFFGPGTRLTVL.

The chain uses TRBV4-2 and TRBJ2-5; 7 bases are a match to TRBD2. The germline gives CDR1 LGHNA, CDR2 YNFKEQ. This CDR3 comprises 16 residues. V gave up 0 bases and J gave up 1 base; unmatched junction bases: 5. For the CDR3, the DNA is TGTGCCAGCAGCCAAGACGGAGCGGGGCTCCAAGAGACCCAGTACTTC. This sequence encodes CASSQDGAGLQETQYF.

This sequence joins TRBV18 and TRBJ2-7; 7 positions agree with TRBD1. Germline V gene sequence: CDR1 KGHSH, CDR2 LQKENI. CDR3 length equals 14 residues. With 4 bases clipped from V and 5 bases from J, the junction kept 8 bases outside the gene matches. CDR3 amino acids: CASSRQGRADEQYF. The CDR3 DNA reads TGTGCCAGCTCACGACAGGGTCGAGCGGACGAGCAGTACTTC. The full variable domain, with the rest looked up from reference TRBV18 and TRBJ2-7, is NAGVMQNPRHLVRRRGQEARLRCSPMKGHSHVYWYRQLPEEGLKFMVYLQKENIIDESGMPKERFSAEFPKEGPSILRIQQVVRGDSAAYFCASSRQGRADEQYFGPGTRLTVT.

The rearrangement joins TRBV6-5 to TRBJ2-7, with D maybe TRBD1 (5 bases). The length of the CDR3 is 13 residues. Germline V lookup: CDR1 MNHEY, CDR2 SVGAGI. With 6 bases removed from V and 2 bases from J, the gap between germline ends came to 11 bases. CDR3 region: CASRDITTYEQYF. CDR3 sequence (DNA): TGTGCCAGCAGGGACATTACCACCTACGAGCAGTACTTC.

The chain links TRBV7-2 to TRBJ2-7; TRBD2 matches 8 bases. Germline V gene sequence: CDR1 SGHTA, CDR2 FQGNSA. With V trimmed by 5 bases and J by 6 bases, 9 bases remained unmatched. The CDR3 is 14 amino acids. CDR3: CASSLGGAVGEQYF. CDR3 sequence (DNA): TGTGCCAGCAGCCTCGGGGGGGCAGTCGGCGAGCAGTACTTC.

The V and J genes are TRBV3-1 (or the pseudogene TRBV3-2) and TRBJ2-6; the match to TRBD1 covers 9 bases. V lost 5 bases, J lost 2 bases, and 16 bases stayed unmatched. Germline V gene sequence: CDR1 LGHDT, CDR2 YNNKEL (reference sequence). The CDR3 covers 20 residues. CDR3 amino acids: CASSFPHSGQGLAGANVLTF. In DNA, the CDR3 is TGTGCCAGCAGCTTTCCACACTCGGGACAGGGTTTAGCTGGGGCCAACGTCCTGACTTTC.

The chain recombines TRBV3-1 (or the pseudogene TRBV3-2) with TRBJ2-1; 11 bases agree with TRBD2. CDR1 and CDR2 (germline): LGHDT, YNNKEL (reference sequence). Germline trimming cut 4 bases from V and 9 bases from J; bases unmatched to any gene: 11. The CDR3 runs to 16 residues. The CDR3 protein is CASSPSSGGPGGEQFF. The CDR3 DNA is TGTGCCAGCAGCCCCTCTAGCGGGGGGCCGGGGGGTGAGCAGTTCTTC.

The chain links TRBV5-3 to TRBJ1-5; 8 nucleotides match TRBD1. TRBV5-3 counts as an open reading frame of uncertain function. This CDR3 spans 17 amino acids. V lost 0 bases and J lost 6; bases outside the gene matches: 11. The CDR3 loop reads CARSLAAGGGPSQPQHF. The CDR3 DNA sequence: TGTGCCAGAAGCTTGGCAGCAGGGGGCGGCCCCAGTCAGCCCCAGCATTTT.

CDR3 in DNA: TGTGCCTGGAGTGTACTTACGAGGGTGTCCGAAAAACTGTTTTTT. This sequence encodes CAWSVLTRVSEKLFF. The gene calls are TRBV30 and TRBJ1-4; D not resolved. The length of the CDR3 is 15 residues. The V end was cut by 0 bases, the J end by 8 bases, with 16 bases between. CDR1 is GTSNPN and CDR2 is SVGIG in the germline V gene (reference sequence).

The CDR3 region has the DNA TGCGCCAGCAAGGAGACAGGGAACACCGGGGAGCTGTTTTTT. This gives the protein CASKETGNTGELFF. The rearrangement links TRBV5-1 to TRBJ2-2, with a tentative D call TRBD1 (6 bases). The CDR3 spans 14 residues. Deletions cut 6 bases from V and 1 base from J, with 10 bases between. The germline V gene has CDR1 SGHRS and CDR2 YFSETQ.

The rearrangement uses TRBV2 and TRBJ1-2, with D possibly being TRBD1 (5 bases). This CDR3 spans 15 amino acids. Trimming removed 6 bases from V and 5 bases from J, with 19 bases in between. Germline CDR1 is SNHLY and CDR2 is FYNNEI. The CDR3: CASRPQTASPYGYTF. The CDR3 region has the DNA TGTGCCAGCAGACCCCAGACAGCGAGCCCGTATGGCTACACCTTC.

The gene calls are TRBV21-1 and TRBJ1-5; the table's D call of TRBD1 was not tested on the DNA. TRBV21-1 is labeled a pseudogene. The CDR3 is 16 residues long. For the CDR3, the DNA is TGTGCCAGCAGGAACCCGGGACAGGGGGTGAATCAGCCCCAGCATTTT. Its translation is CASRNPGQGVNQPQHF.

The V and J genes are TRBV7-9 and TRBJ1-6, with D hard to call. V lost 4 bases to trimming and J lost 6 bases, with 10 bases between them. Germline-derived CDR1 and CDR2 are SEHNR and FQNEAQ (reference sequence). CDR3 length equals 14 residues. CDR3 region: CASSWTGSNSPLHF. CDR3 DNA sequence: TGTGCCAGCAGCTGGACCGGGAGTAATTCACCCCTCCACTTT.

The chain recombines TRBV19 with TRBJ2-7; TRBD2 aligns across 8 bases. V lost 1 base, J lost 0 bases, and 2 bases stayed unmatched. From germline, CDR1 is LNHDA and CDR2 SQIVND (reference sequence). The CDR3 spans 15 residues. The CDR3 spells CASSIGGTSSYEQYF. CDR3 sequence (DNA): TGTGCCAGTAGTATAGGCGGGACTAGCTCCTACGAGCAGTACTTC.

The chain couples TRBV13 to TRBJ1-5; D unclear. The CDR3 totals 16 residues. V was cut by 2 bases and J by 1 base, with 12 bases left in between. Germline loops: CDR1 PRHDT, CDR2 FYEKMQ (reference sequence). CDR3 in DNA: TGTGCCAGCAGCTTAAGGGCCGGGATGAGCAATCAGCCCCAGCATTTT. This encodes CASSLRAGMSNQPQHF.

The V and J genes are TRBV3-1 (or the pseudogene TRBV3-2) and TRBJ2-5; 12 bases map to TRBD2. Per germline, CDR1 LGHDT and CDR2 YNNKEL (reference sequence). The trim removed 1 base at V and 5 bases at J, leaving 11 bases unmatched. The CDR3 has 18 amino acids. The CDR3 sequence: CASSQGLAGVRTYETQYF. The CDR3 DNA is TGTGCCAGCAGCCAAGGACTAGCGGGGGTCAGAACTTACGAGACCCAGTACTTC.

The chain uses TRBV27 and TRBJ2-7, with TRBD2 matching over 7 bases. The V and J ends lost 10 bases and 0 bases, in that order; junction bases with no gene match: 6. Per germline, CDR1 MNHEY and CDR2 SMNVEV (reference sequence). The CDR3 spans 13 residues. DNA of the CDR3: TGTGCCATCCGGAGCGGGGACTCCTACGAGCAGTACTTC. Translation gives CAIRSGDSYEQYF.

The rearrangement links TRBV10-3 to TRBJ2-7, with 7 nucleotides matching TRBD1. This CDR3 contains 14 residues. V lost 6 bases, J lost 2 bases, and 7 bases stayed unmatched. The germline CDR1 and CDR2 sequences are ENHRY and SYGVKD. The CDR3 protein is CAIRKTGQTYEQYF. CDR3 sequence (DNA): TGTGCCATCAGAAAGACAGGGCAGACCTACGAGCAGTACTTC.

This chain joins TRBV7-9 and TRBJ2-6; D remains ambiguous. V was trimmed by 2 bases and J by 7 bases, leaving 3 bases between them. CDR3 length: 12 amino acids. Per the germline V gene, CDR1 is SEHNR and CDR2 is FQNEAQ (reference sequence). The CDR3 is CASSLLANVLTF. Written as DNA, the CDR3 is TGTGCCAGCAGCTTATTAGCCAACGTCCTGACTTTC. The full variable domain, with the rest looked up from reference TRBV7-9 and TRBJ2-6, is DTGVSQNPRHKITKRGQNVTFRCDPISEHNRLYWYRQTLGQGPEFLTYFQNEAQLEKSRLLSDRFSAERPKGSFSTLEIQRTEQGDSAMYLCASSLLANVLTFGAGSRLTVL.

The V and J genes are TRBV5-5 and TRBJ2-1, with D perhaps matching TRBD2 (6 bases). V was cut by 6 bases and J by 8 bases, with 21 bases left in between. Per the germline V gene, CDR1 is SGHKS and CDR2 is YYEKEE (reference sequence). CDR3 length: 15 amino acids. The CDR3 loop reads CASNRGQGWGDEQFF. The CDR3 DNA reads as TGTGCCAGCAACAGAGGCCAAGGCTGGGGGGATGAGCAGTTCTTC.

This clone appeared once. Other DNA sequences in the same sample also yield this CDR3. The rearrangement links TRBV7-9 to TRBJ1-1; TRBD1 agrees at 8 bases. The CDR3 has 13 residues. The ends lost 5 bases at V and 5 bases at J; junction bases unmatched: 4. The germline CDR1 and CDR2 sequences are SEHNR and FQNEAQ (reference sequence). DNA for the CDR3: TGTGCCAGCAGCCCTACAGGGGGTACTGAAGCTTTCTTT. Its translation: CASSPTGGTEAFF.

Ten or more counts support this clone. The chain uses TRBV15 and TRBJ2-2; TRBD2 matches at 8 bases. Per the germline V gene, CDR1 is LNHNV and CDR2 is YYDKDF (reference sequence). There are 17 residues in the CDR3. The junction had 9 bases not matched to a gene; V was cut back by 1 base and J by 5 bases. CDR3 sequence: CATSRVGAGVKTGELFF. CDR3 in DNA: TGTGCCACCAGCAGAGTCGGAGCGGGGGTCAAGACCGGGGAGCTGTTTTTT.

Of note for this clone: At one end, the junction sequence differs from germline, possibly due to a read error. J is TRBJ2-7 and V is TRBV5-6; possible D gene TRBD2, 5 bases. The CDR3 is made up of 12 amino acids. Germline V gives CDR1 SGHDT, CDR2 YYEEEE. CDR3 bases: TGTGCCAGCAGCTTGGAACCGGGGTATCAGGTCTTC. Translating it yields CASSLEPGYQVF.

The chain links TRBV5-6 to TRBJ2-3, with D unresolved. Germline CDR1 reads SGHDT; CDR2 reads YYEEEE. The CDR3 sequence is 11 residues long. Trimming took off 7 bases at V and 3 bases at J, with 6 bases between the two ends. The CDR3 is CASGITDTQYF. Here the CDR3 DNA reads TGTGCCAGCGGCATTACAGATACGCAGTATTTT.